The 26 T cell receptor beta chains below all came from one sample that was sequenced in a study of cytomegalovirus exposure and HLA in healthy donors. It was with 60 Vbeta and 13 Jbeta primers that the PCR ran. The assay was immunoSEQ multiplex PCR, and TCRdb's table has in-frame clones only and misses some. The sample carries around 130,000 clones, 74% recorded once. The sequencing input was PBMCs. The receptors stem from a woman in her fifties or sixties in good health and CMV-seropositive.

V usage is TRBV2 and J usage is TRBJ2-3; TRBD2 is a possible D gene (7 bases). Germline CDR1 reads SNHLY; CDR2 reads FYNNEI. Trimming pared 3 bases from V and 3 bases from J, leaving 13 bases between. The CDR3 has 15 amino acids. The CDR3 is CASSDKGGSTDTQYF. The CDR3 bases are TGTGCCAGCAGTGACAAGGGGGGGAGTACAGATACGCAGTATTTT.

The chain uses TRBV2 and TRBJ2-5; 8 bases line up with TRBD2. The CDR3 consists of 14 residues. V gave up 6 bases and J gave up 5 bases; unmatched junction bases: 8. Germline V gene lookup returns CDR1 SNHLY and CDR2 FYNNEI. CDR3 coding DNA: TGTGCCAGCAGCGAAAGACGGGAGGGGGAGACCCAGTACTTC. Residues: CASSERREGETQYF.

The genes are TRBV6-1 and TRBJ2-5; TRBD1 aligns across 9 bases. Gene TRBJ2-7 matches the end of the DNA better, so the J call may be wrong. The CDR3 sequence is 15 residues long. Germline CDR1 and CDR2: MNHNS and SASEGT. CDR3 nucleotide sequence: TGTGCCAGCAGTCCCCAAACAGGGGGCGGTTACGAGCAGTACTTC. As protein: CASSPQTGGGYEQYF.

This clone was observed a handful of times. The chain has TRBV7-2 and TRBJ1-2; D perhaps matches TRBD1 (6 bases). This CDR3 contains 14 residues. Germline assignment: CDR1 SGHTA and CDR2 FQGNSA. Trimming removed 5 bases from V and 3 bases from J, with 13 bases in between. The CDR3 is CASSRIGGYYGYTF. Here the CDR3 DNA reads TGTGCCAGCAGCCGAATAGGGGGATACTATGGCTACACCTTC.

Here the CDR3 DNA reads TGTGCCAGCAGCGAGGGATTTAGCACAGATACGCAGTATTTT. Translation: CASSEGFSTDTQYF. The chain has TRBV5-6 and TRBJ2-3; the D gene is possibly TRBD2 (5 bases). Trimming left V 4 bases short and J 0 bases short, with 9 bases between. Germline CDR1 reads SGHDT; CDR2 reads YYEEEE. The CDR3 is 14 amino acids.

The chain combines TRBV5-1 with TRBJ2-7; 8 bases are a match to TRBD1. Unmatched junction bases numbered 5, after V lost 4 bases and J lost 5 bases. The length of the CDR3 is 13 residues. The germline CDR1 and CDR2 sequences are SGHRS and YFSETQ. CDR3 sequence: CASSQDRANEQYF. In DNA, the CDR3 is TGCGCCAGCAGCCAGGACAGGGCGAACGAGCAGTACTTC. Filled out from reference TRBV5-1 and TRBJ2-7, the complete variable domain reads KAGVTQTPRYLIKTRGQQVTLSCSPISGHRSVSWYQQTPGQGLQFLFEYFSETQRNKGNFPGRFSGRQFSNSRSEMNVSTLELGDSALYLCASSQDRANEQYFGPGTRLTVT.

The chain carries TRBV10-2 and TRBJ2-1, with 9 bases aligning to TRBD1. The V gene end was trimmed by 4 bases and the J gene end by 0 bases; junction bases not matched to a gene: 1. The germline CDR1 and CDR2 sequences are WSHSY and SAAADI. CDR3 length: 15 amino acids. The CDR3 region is CASSGTGASYNEQFF. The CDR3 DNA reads TGCGCCAGCAGTGGGACAGGGGCCTCCTACAATGAGCAGTTCTTC.

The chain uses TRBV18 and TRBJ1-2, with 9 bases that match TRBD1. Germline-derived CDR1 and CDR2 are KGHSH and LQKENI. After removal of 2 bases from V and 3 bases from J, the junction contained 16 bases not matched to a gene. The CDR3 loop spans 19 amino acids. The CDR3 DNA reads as TGTGCCAGCTCACCAAACGAGAGGCCGGGGACAGGGTCTTACTATGGCTACACCTTC. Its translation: CASSPNERPGTGSYYGYTF.

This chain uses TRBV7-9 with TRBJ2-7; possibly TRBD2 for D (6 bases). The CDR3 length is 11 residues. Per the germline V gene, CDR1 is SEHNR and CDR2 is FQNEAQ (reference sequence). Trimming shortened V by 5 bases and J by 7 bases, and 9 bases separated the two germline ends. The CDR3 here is CASSTAGEQYF. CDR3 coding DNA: TGTGCCAGCAGCACAGCGGGTGAGCAGTACTTC.

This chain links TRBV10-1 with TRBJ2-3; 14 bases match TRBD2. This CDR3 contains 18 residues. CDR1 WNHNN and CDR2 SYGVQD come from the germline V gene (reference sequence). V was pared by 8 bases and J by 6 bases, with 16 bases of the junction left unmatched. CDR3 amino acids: CASSQTSGGARSMDTQYF. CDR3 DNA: TGCGCCAGCTCCCAGACTAGCGGGGGGGCCAGGTCAATGGATACGCAGTATTTT.

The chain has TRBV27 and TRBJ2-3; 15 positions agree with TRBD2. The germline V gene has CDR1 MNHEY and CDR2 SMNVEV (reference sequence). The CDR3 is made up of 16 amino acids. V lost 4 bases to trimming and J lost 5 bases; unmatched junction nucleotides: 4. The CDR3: CASSSRTSGGEDTQYF. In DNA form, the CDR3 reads TGTGCCAGCAGTTCCCGGACTAGCGGGGGGGAAGATACGCAGTATTTT.

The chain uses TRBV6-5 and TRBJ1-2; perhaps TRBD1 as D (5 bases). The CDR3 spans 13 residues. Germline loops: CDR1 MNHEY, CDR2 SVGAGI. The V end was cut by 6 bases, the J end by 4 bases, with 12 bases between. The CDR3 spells CASSKTESYGYTF. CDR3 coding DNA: TGTGCCAGCAGCAAGACAGAAAGCTATGGCTACACCTTC.

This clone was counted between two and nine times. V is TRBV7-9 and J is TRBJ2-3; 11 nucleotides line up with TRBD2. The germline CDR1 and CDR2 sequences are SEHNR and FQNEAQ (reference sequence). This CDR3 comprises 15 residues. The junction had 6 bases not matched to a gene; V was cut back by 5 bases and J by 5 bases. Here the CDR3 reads CASSASGGTRDTQYF. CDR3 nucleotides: TGTGCCAGCAGCGCTAGCGGGGGGACCCGAGATACGCAGTATTTT.

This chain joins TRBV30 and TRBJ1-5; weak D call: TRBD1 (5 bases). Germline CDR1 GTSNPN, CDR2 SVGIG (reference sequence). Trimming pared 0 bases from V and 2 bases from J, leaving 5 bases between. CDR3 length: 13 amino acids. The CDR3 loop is CAWSVQGNQPQHF. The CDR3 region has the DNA TGTGCCTGGAGTGTACAGGGCAATCAGCCCCAGCATTTT.

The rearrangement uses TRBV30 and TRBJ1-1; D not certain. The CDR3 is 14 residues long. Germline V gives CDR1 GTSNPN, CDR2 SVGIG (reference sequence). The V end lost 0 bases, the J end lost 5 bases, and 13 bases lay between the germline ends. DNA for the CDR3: TGTGCCTGGAGTGTGGTTTTCGAGAGAACTGAAGCTTTCTTT. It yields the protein CAWSVVFERTEAFF.

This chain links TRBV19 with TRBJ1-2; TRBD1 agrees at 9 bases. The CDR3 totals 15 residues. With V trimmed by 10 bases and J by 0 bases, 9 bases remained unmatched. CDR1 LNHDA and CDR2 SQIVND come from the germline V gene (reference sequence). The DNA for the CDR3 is TGTGCCACCCGGACAGGGGACTATTCTAACTATGGCTACACCTTC. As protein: CATRTGDYSNYGYTF.

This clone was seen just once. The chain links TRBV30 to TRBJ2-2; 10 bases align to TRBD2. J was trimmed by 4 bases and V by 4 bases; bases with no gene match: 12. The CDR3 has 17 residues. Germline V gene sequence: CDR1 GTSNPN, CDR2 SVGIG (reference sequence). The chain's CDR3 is CAWNMASGGPTTGELFF. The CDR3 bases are TGTGCCTGGAACATGGCTAGCGGGGGACCTACCACCGGGGAGCTGTTTTTT.

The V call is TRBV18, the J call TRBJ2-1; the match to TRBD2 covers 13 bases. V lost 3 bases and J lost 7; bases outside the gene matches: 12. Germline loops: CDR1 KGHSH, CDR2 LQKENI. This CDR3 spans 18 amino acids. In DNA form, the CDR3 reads TGTGCCAGCTCACCCCCCGGCCAAGGACTAGCGGGGGAGAATGAGCAGTTCTTC. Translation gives CASSPPGQGLAGENEQFF.

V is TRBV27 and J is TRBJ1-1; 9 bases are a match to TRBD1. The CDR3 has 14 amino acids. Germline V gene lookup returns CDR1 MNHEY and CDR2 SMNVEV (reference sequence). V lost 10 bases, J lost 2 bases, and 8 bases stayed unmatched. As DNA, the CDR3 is TGTGCCACCAGGACAGGGGCGATTAACACTGAAGCTTTCTTT. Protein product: CATRTGAINTEAFF.

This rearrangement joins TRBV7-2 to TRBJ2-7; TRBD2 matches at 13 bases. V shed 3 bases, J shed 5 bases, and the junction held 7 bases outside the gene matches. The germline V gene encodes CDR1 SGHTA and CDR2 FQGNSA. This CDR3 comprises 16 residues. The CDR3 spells CASSFPGTSGAHEQYF. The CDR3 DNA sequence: TGTGCCAGCAGCTTCCCCGGGACTAGCGGGGCCCACGAGCAGTACTTC.

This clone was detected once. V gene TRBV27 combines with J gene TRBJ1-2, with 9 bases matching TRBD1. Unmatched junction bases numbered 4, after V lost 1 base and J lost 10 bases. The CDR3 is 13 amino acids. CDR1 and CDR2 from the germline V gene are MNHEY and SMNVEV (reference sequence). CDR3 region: CASSLLTGGVYTF. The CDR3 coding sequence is TGTGCCAGCAGTTTATTGACAGGGGGGGTCTACACCTTC.

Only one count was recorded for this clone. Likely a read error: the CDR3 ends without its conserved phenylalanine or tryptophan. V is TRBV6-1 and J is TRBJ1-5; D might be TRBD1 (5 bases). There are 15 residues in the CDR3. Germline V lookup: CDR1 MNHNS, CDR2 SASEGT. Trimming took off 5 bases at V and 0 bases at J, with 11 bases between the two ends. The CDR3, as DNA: TGTGCCAGCAGTAACAGGTCTACTAGCAATCAGCCCCAGCATCTT. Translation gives CASSNRSTSNQPQHL.

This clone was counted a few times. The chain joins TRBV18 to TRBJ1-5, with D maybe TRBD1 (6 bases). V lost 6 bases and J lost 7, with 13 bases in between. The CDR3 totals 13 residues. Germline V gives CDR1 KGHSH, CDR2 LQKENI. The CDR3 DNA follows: TGTGCCAGCTCCCCCGGACAGAACCAGCCCCAGCATTTT. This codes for CASSPGQNQPQHF. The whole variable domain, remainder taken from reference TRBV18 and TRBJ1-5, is NAGVMQNPRHLVRRRGQEARLRCSPMKGHSHVYWYRQLPEEGLKFMVYLQKENIIDESGMPKERFSAEFPKEGPSILRIQQVVRGDSAAYFCASSPGQNQPQHFGDGTRLSIL.

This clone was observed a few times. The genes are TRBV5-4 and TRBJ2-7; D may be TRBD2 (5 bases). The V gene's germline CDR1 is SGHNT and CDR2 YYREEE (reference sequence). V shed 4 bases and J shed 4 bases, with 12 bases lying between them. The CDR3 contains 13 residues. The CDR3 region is CASSPPQRYEQYF. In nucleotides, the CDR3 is TGTGCCAGCAGCCCTCCACAGCGGTACGAGCAGTACTTC.

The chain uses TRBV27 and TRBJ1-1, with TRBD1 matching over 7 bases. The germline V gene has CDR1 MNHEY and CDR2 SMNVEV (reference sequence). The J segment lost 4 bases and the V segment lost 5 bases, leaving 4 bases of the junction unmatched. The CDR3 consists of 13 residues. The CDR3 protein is CASSRGPSTEAFF. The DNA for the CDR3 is TGTGCCAGCAGTAGGGGGCCTAGCACTGAAGCTTTCTTT.

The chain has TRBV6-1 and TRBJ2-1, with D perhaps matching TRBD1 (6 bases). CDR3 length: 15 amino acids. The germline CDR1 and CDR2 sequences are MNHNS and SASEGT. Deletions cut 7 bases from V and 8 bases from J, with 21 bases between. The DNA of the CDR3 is TGTGCCAGCATCGTAGGGGGTTCCCCTTTGGATGAGCAGTTCTTC. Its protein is CASIVGGSPLDEQFF.